Below are 31 T cell receptor gamma chains sequenced from a single sample in a study of gamma-delta chains in newborns, infants, children. TCRdb reprocessed the reads through CATT. The table records approximately 1,500 gamma-chain clones, over 60% of them present only once. What was sequenced was blood. The receptor source for this set is a child who was a newborn, infant or young child, either healthy, febrile or measles-vaccinated (not recorded which).

This clone has just a few counts. This specimen includes other DNA sequences encoding the same CDR3. The chain is built from TRGV9 and TRGJP. Here the J gene was assigned by germline matching of the DNA, as TCRdb has none. The junction had 5 bases not matched to a gene; V was cut back by 3 bases and J by 6 bases. The CDR3 is made up of 16 amino acids. Germline CDR1 GITISATS, CDR2 ISYDGTV (reference sequence). For the CDR3, the DNA is TGTGCCTTGTGGGAGATACGAGAGTTGGGCAAAAAAATCAAGGTATTT. It translates to CALWEIRELGKKIKVF.

In regard to this clone: The same CDR3 also results from other DNA sequences found in this sample. The chain employs TRGV9 and TRGJP. The J gene is not listed in TCRdb, so it was assigned here from a DNA match to germline. After removal of 5 bases from V and 4 bases from J, the junction contained 2 bases not matched to a gene. In germline, CDR1 is GITISATS, CDR2 ISYDGTV (reference sequence). The CDR3 has 15 residues. CDR3 sequence reads: CALWVQELGKKIKVF. As DNA, the CDR3 is TGTGCCTTGTGGGTCCAAGAGTTGGGCAAAAAAATCAAGGTATTT.

This clone was found a few times. The chain couples TRGV9 to TRGJP. The J gene is absent in TCRdb and was assigned here via DNA matching to germline. This CDR3 contains 16 residues. Looked up from germline, CDR1 is GITISATS and CDR2 is ISYDGTV (reference sequence). V trimming: 3 bases; J trimming: 5 bases; junction bases outside the gene matches: 4. The CDR3 DNA reads as TGTGCCTTGTGGGAGCCCGAAGAGTTGGGCAAAAAAATCAAGGTATTT. Translated: CALWEPEELGKKIKVF.

This rearrangement joins TRGV2 to TRGJ1 or TRGJ2. The J gene, not given by TCRdb, was assigned here from a germline match of the nucleotide sequence. This CDR3 has 10 residues. The junction had 4 bases not matched to a gene; V was cut back by 6 bases and J by 8 bases. Per the germline V gene, CDR1 is EGSNGY and CDR2 is YDSYNSKV. The CDR3 protein is CATWRDKKLF. CDR3 nucleotide sequence: TGTGCCACCTGGCGGGATAAGAAACTCTTT.

This clone was seen only a few times. This sequence joins TRGV4 and TRGJ1 or TRGJ2. The trim removed 2 bases at V and 3 bases at J, leaving 7 bases unmatched. Germline values: CDR1 EGSTGY, CDR2 YDSYTSSV. This CDR3 comprises 14 residues. The CDR3: CATWDVRAYYKKLF. As DNA, the CDR3 is TGTGCCACCTGGGATGTGCGGGCTTATTATAAGAAACTCTTT.

This chain uses TRGV9 with TRGJP. The J gene was not available in TCRdb and was assigned here by matching the DNA to germline segments. V dropped 3 bases and J dropped 7; count of bases not matched to a gene: 9. Germline values: CDR1 GITISATS, CDR2 ISYDGTV (reference sequence). CDR3 length: 17 amino acids. DNA of the CDR3: TGTGCCTTGTGGGAGCCCCGACGGGAGTTGGGCAAAAAAATCAAGGTATTT. This sequence encodes CALWEPRRELGKKIKVF.

Notes on this clone: The sample holds other DNA sequences that translate to the same CDR3. The CDR3 DNA is TGTGCCTTGTGGGTCGAAGAGTTGGGCAAAAAAATCAAGGTATTT. This gives the protein CALWVEELGKKIKVF. J is TRGJP and V is TRGV9. The J gene comes from matching the DNA to germline here; TCRdb lacks it. The germline V gene has CDR1 GITISATS and CDR2 ISYDGTV (reference sequence). J was trimmed by 5 bases and V by 5 bases; bases with no gene match: 3. The CDR3 covers 15 residues.

Remarks on this clone: Other DNA sequences in the sample encode the same CDR3. The chain recombines TRGV9 with TRGJP. TCRdb supplies no J gene; here it was assigned by aligning the nucleotide sequence to germline. This CDR3 is built from 14 residues. Germline CDR1 is GITISATS and CDR2 is ISYDGTV (reference sequence). The J segment lost 9 bases and the V segment lost 5 bases, leaving 4 bases of the junction unmatched. The CDR3 reads CALWGGLGKKIKVF. For the CDR3, the DNA is TGTGCCTTGTGGGGCGGGTTGGGCAAAAAAATCAAGGTATTT.

This clone was counted a few times. This same CDR3 is encoded by further DNA sequences in the sample. This chain joins TRGV9 and TRGJP. The J gene, left out of TCRdb, was set here by checking the DNA against germline. The trim removed 0 bases at V and 7 bases at J, leaving 3 bases unmatched. Germline-derived CDR1 and CDR2 are GITISATS and ISYDGTV (reference sequence). The CDR3 contains 16 residues. CDR3 nucleotide sequence: TGTGCCTTGTGGGAGGTGTTGGAGTTGGGCAAAAAAATCAAGGTATTT. Translated: CALWEVLELGKKIKVF.

V gene TRGV9 combines with J gene TRGJP. Germline matching of the DNA provided the J gene here, since TCRdb leaves it blank. The CDR3 sequence is 18 residues long. The germline V gene encodes CDR1 GITISATS and CDR2 ISYDGTV (reference sequence). Trimming at V came to 3 bases and at J to 6 bases, leaving 11 bases not matched to a gene. The CDR3, as DNA: TGTGCCTTGTGGGAGTCCCCCCGGGGAGAGTTGGGCAAAAAAATCAAGGTATTT. Its translation: CALWESPRGELGKKIKVF.

On this clone: Distinct nucleotide sequences in the sample also encode this CDR3. V and J are TRGV9 and TRGJP. Germline matching of the DNA provided the J gene here, since TCRdb leaves it blank. Germline lookup yields CDR1 GITISATS and CDR2 ISYDGTV (reference sequence). Germline trimming cut 0 bases from V and 5 bases from J; bases unmatched to any gene: 4. This CDR3 is built from 17 residues. This CDR3 is CALWEVHEELGKKIKVF. CDR3 DNA: TGTGCCTTGTGGGAGGTGCACGAAGAGTTGGGCAAAAAAATCAAGGTATTT.

No J gene was assigned, while the V gene was called as TRGV9. There are 17 residues in the CDR3. CDR1 is GITISATS and CDR2 is ISYDGTV in the germline V gene (reference sequence). In DNA, the CDR3 is TGTGCCTTGTGGGAGGTGCCATTTGAGTTGGGCAAAAAAATCAAGGTATTC. This gives the protein CALWEVPFELGKKIKVF.

The chain carries TRGV9 and TRGJP. Germline matching of the DNA provided the J gene here, since TCRdb leaves it blank. Germline V gene lookup returns CDR1 GITISATS and CDR2 ISYDGTV (reference sequence). With V trimmed by 2 bases and J by 9 bases, 7 bases remained unmatched. The CDR3 has 16 amino acids. The CDR3 loop reads CALWEGGRLGKKIKVF. The CDR3 coding sequence is TGTGCCTTGTGGGAGGGAGGTCGGTTGGGCAAAAAAATCAAGGTATTT.

This clone was observed a handful of times. This sample also contains other DNA sequences that code for the same CDR3. The V and J genes are TRGV9 and TRGJP. No J gene was available from TCRdb, and it was assigned here by a germline match of the DNA. V shed 4 bases, J shed 4 bases, and the junction held 4 bases outside the gene matches. This CDR3 has 16 residues. Looked up from germline, CDR1 is GITISATS and CDR2 is ISYDGTV (reference sequence). CDR3 sequence (DNA): TGTGCCTTGTGGGACAGACAAGAGTTGGGCAAAAAAATCAAGGTATTT. Amino acids: CALWDRQELGKKIKVF.

This chain uses TRGV9 with TRGJ1 or TRGJ2. Because TCRdb records no J gene, it was assigned here through a match of the DNA to germline. The CDR3 has 9 amino acids. The V segment lost 6 bases and the J segment 11 bases; nucleotides outside the gene matches: 4. The germline V gene has CDR1 GITISATS and CDR2 ISYDGTV (reference sequence). The CDR3 is CALWKQKLF. As DNA, the CDR3 is TGTGCCTTGTGGAAGCAGAAACTCTTT.

No J gene call was made, and the V gene is TRGV9. The germline V gene has CDR1 GITISATS and CDR2 ISYDGTV (reference sequence). The CDR3 has 16 residues. CDR3 bases: TGTGCCCTGTGGGAGGTGGAGACGTTGGGCAAAAAAAAAAAGGTATTT. Amino acids: CALWEVETLGKKKKVF.

This clone showed up just a few times. This specimen includes other DNA sequences encoding the same CDR3. The chain combines TRGV9 with TRGJP. The J gene, left out of TCRdb, was set here by checking the DNA against germline. This CDR3 has 17 amino acids. The trim removed 2 bases at V and 4 bases at J, leaving 5 bases unmatched. Germline CDR1 and CDR2: GITISATS and ISYDGTV (reference sequence). DNA of the CDR3: TGTGCCTTGTGGGAGGCGAGCCAAGAGTTGGGCAAAAAAATCAAGGTATTT. As protein: CALWEASQELGKKIKVF.

The rearrangement uses TRGV9 and TRGJ1 or TRGJ2. The J gene, not given by TCRdb, was assigned here from a germline match of the nucleotide sequence. V shed 2 bases and J 0 bases; nucleotides not matched to a gene: 4. The CDR3 loop spans 14 amino acids. Germline lookup yields CDR1 GITISATS and CDR2 ISYDGTV (reference sequence). The CDR3 here is CALWEERNYYKKLF. CDR3 sequence (DNA): TGTGCCTTGTGGGAGGAACGGAATTATTATAAGAAACTCTTT.

Comments on this clone: In the same sample, other DNA sequences code for this CDR3. The chain has TRGV9 and TRGJP. Assignment of the J gene here rests on matching the DNA to germline, because TCRdb gives none. CDR3 length equals 15 residues. V dropped 3 bases and J dropped 7; count of bases not matched to a gene: 3. In germline, CDR1 is GITISATS, CDR2 ISYDGTV (reference sequence). DNA of the CDR3: TGTGCCTTGTGGGAGAGCGAGTTGGGCAAAAAAATCAAGGTATTT. This encodes CALWESELGKKIKVF.

The chain couples TRGV9 to TRGJP. TCRdb gives no J gene; it was assigned here by matching the DNA to germline. The V segment lost 3 bases and the J segment 12 bases; nucleotides outside the gene matches: 11. The length of the CDR3 is 16 residues. Germline V gives CDR1 GITISATS, CDR2 ISYDGTV (reference sequence). CDR3 amino acids: CALWETEPPGKKIKVF. The DNA of the CDR3 is TGTGCCTTGTGGGAGACCGAACCCCCGGGCAAAAAAATCAAGGTATTT.

The chain links TRGV9 to TRGJP. TCRdb records no J gene; here it was assigned by comparing the DNA to germline. CDR1 is GITISATS and CDR2 is ISYDGTV in the germline V gene (reference sequence). This CDR3 comprises 17 residues. Germline trimming cut 2 bases from V and 5 bases from J; bases unmatched to any gene: 6. CDR3 DNA: TGTGCCTTGTGGGAGGATTATGAAGAGTTGGGCAAAAAAATCAAGGTATTT. As protein: CALWEDYEELGKKIKVF.

CDR3: CALWEAWQELGKKIKVF. In DNA form, the CDR3 reads TGTGCCTTGTGGGAGGCCTGGCAAGAGTTGGGCAAAAAAATCAAGGTATTT. The chain couples TRGV9 to TRGJP. TCRdb leaves out the J gene; it was filled in here by matching the DNA to germline. V dropped 2 bases and J dropped 2; count of bases not matched to a gene: 3. The CDR3 runs 17 residues. CDR1 and CDR2 from the germline V gene are GITISATS and ISYDGTV (reference sequence).

The chain is built from TRGV9 and TRGJP. TCRdb does not report a J gene; here it was assigned by matching the DNA to germline references. This CDR3 is 18 amino acids long. Losses at the gene ends were 2 bases for V and 4 bases for J; bases not matched to a gene: 8. Germline V CDR1 and CDR2: GITISATS, ISYDGTV (reference sequence). The CDR3 DNA sequence: TGTGCCTTGTGGGAGGATTCTAAACAAGAGTTGGGCAAAAAAATCAAGGTATTT. As protein: CALWEDSKQELGKKIKVF.

J is TRGJP and V is TRGV9. The J gene, missing from TCRdb, was assigned here through DNA to germline matching. Germline V lookup: CDR1 GITISATS, CDR2 ISYDGTV (reference sequence). After removal of 5 bases from V and 6 bases from J, the junction contained 4 bases not matched to a gene. The CDR3 loop spans 15 amino acids. The CDR3 nucleotides are TGTGCCTTGTGGGGCACAGAGTTGGGCAAAAAAATCAAGGTATTT. It encodes CALWGTELGKKIKVF.

The chain recombines TRGV9 with TRGJP. TCRdb records no J gene; here it was assigned by comparing the DNA to germline. Trimming took 2 bases from V and 4 from J; bases not matched to a gene: 14. The germline gives CDR1 GITISATS, CDR2 ISYDGTV (reference sequence). This CDR3 has 20 residues. The CDR3 spells CALWEANPVRQELGKKIKVF. The DNA for the CDR3 is TGTGCCTTGTGGGAGGCGAACCCTGTCCGACAAGAGTTGGGCAAAAAAATCAAGGTATTT.

The chain combines TRGV9 with TRGJP. Matching the DNA to germline supplied the J gene, which TCRdb does not give. Germline CDR1 GITISATS, CDR2 ISYDGTV (reference sequence). The V gene end was trimmed by 0 bases and the J gene end by 7 bases; junction bases not matched to a gene: 6. This CDR3 region has 17 residues. The CDR3 region is CALWEVQMELGKKIKVF. The CDR3 DNA is TGTGCCTTGTGGGAGGTGCAAATGGAGTTGGGCAAAAAAATCAAGGTATTT.

As to this clone: Other DNA sequences from this sample encode an identical CDR3 as well. The chain employs TRGV9 and TRGJP. The J gene, not given by TCRdb, was assigned here from a germline match of the nucleotide sequence. Trimming cost V 0 bases and J 9 bases; bases outside gene matches: 8. Germline V gene lookup returns CDR1 GITISATS and CDR2 ISYDGTV (reference sequence). This CDR3 comprises 17 residues. CDR3 protein: CALWEVQEGLGKKIKVF. The CDR3 DNA reads TGTGCCTTGTGGGAGGTGCAGGAAGGGTTGGGCAAAAAAATCAAGGTATTT.

The V call is TRGV9, the J call TRGJP. Here the J gene was assigned by germline matching of the DNA, as TCRdb has none. CDR1 is GITISATS and CDR2 is ISYDGTV in the germline V gene (reference sequence). Germline trimming cut 4 bases from V and 9 bases from J; bases unmatched to any gene: 15. There are 18 residues in the CDR3. Here the CDR3 reads CALWELGGGALGKKIKVF. The CDR3 DNA reads TGTGCCTTGTGGGAACTGGGTGGTGGCGCGTTGGGCAAAAAAATCAAGGTATTT.

The chain links TRGV9 to TRGJP. No J gene is reported in TCRdb; it was inferred here by comparing the DNA with germline. This CDR3 comprises 17 residues. Germline assignment: CDR1 GITISATS and CDR2 ISYDGTV (reference sequence). V lost 2 bases to trimming and J lost 7 bases; unmatched junction nucleotides: 8. The CDR3 protein is CALWEGSDELGKKIKVF. Here the CDR3 DNA reads TGTGCCTTGTGGGAGGGCTCCGATGAGTTGGGCAAAAAAATCAAGGTATTT.

This rearrangement joins TRGV9 to TRGJP1. Germline matching of the DNA provided the J gene here, since TCRdb leaves it blank. V gave up 3 bases and J gave up 0 bases; unmatched junction bases: 10. This CDR3 has 17 amino acids. Germline V lookup: CDR1 GITISATS, CDR2 ISYDGTV (reference sequence). CDR3 in amino acids: CALWEREGDTTGWFKIF. In nucleotides, the CDR3 is TGTGCCTTGTGGGAGCGCGAAGGGGATACCACTGGTTGGTTCAAGATATTT.

This clone was counted a few times. The identical CDR3 is also encoded by other nucleotide sequences in the sample. The chain carries TRGV9 and TRGJP. The J gene, left out of TCRdb, was set here by checking the DNA against germline. CDR1 is GITISATS and CDR2 is ISYDGTV in the germline V gene (reference sequence). The length of the CDR3 is 16 residues. V lost 1 base, J lost 6 bases, and 3 bases stayed unmatched. The CDR3 DNA follows: TGTGCCTTGTGGGAGGTCGGAGAGTTGGGCAAAAAAATCAAGGTATTT. As protein: CALWEVGELGKKIKVF.